The rows below give T cell receptor beta chains drawn from one sample of a study of T cell changes during pregnancy in multiple sclerosis. The assay was immunoSEQ multiplex PCR, and TCRdb's table has in-frame clones only and misses some. The table records more than 50,000 clones, more than 90% of them present only once. The sample here was peripheral blood, taken in the first trimester of pregnancy. The receptors here all came from a female donor in good health, enrolled as a control in a pregnancy study. Both conserved end residues are part of each CDR3. The order of the fields is D gene, V gene, J gene, clone size, CDR3 length, CDR3 DNA, CDR3 protein. D genes are given only for firm matches. Rows may omit the clone size; those that give it use once, few, many or a size class.

>TRBD2|TRBV5-4|TRBJ2-1|.|17
TGTGCCAGCGCCCGGGGGGGGCTAGCGGGAATATACAATGAGCAGTTCTTC
CASARGGLAGIYNEQFF
>TRBD2|TRBV19|TRBJ2-1|.|16
TGTGCCAGTAGTATCGGACTAGCGGGAGTAAACAATGAGCAGTTCTTC
CASSIGLAGVNNEQFF
>.|TRBV6-1|TRBJ1-1|.|13
TGTGCCAGCAGTGCACAGATGAACACTGAAGCTTTCTTT
CASSAQMNTEAFF
>TRBD2|TRBV7-9|TRBJ2-1|.|16
TGTGCCAGCAGCTTTTATAGCGGGGTTTCCTACAATGAGCAGTTCTTC
CASSFYSGVSYNEQFF
>.|TRBV11-1|TRBJ1-1|few|12
TGTGCCAGCAGCTACGGGGGGCGTGAAGCTTTCTTT
CASSYGGREAFF
>TRBD1|TRBV28|TRBJ1-2|.|15
TGTGCCAGCAGTTCACCTGACAGGGAATGGGATGGCTACACCTTC
CASSSPDREWDGYTF
>.|TRBV5-5|TRBJ2-1|.|12
TGTGCCAGCAGCCCAGGATACAATGAGCAGTTCTTC
CASSPGYNEQFF
>TRBD2|TRBV5-4|TRBJ2-1|once|18
TGTGCCAGCAGCCCCGGGACTAGCGGGGAACTTTCCTACAATGAGCAGTTCTTC
CASSPGTSGELSYNEQFF
>TRBD1|TRBV5-1|TRBJ1-1|.|15
TGCGCCAGCAGCGAAGGGACAGGTTTGAACACTGAAGCTTTCTTT
CASSEGTGLNTEAFF
>.|TRBV20-1|TRBJ2-1|.|11
TGCAGTGCTAGAATCGTCGATGAGCAGTTCTTC
CSARIVDEQFF
>.|TRBV18|TRBJ1-5|.|14
TGTGCCAGCTCACCACTCGGGTTAAATCAGCCCCAGCATTTT
CASSPLGLNQPQHF
>TRBD1|TRBV28|TRBJ2-5|.|15
TGTGCCAGCAGTTCCCACCCGACAGGGGCGGAGACCCAGTACTTC
CASSSHPTGAETQYF
>.|TRBV6-5|TRBJ2-7|.|13
TGTGCCAGCAGTTACCTGGGGCCCTACGAGCAGTACTTC
CASSYLGPYEQYF
>TRBD1|TRBV6-6|TRBJ2-3|.|15
TGTGCCAGCAGTTACTCCAAGGACAGGGGAGATACGCAGTATTTT
CASSYSKDRGDTQYF
>.|TRBV7-2|TRBJ2-2|.|14
TGTGCCAGCAGCTTAGCCCTAGTTGACGGGGAGCTGTTTTTT
CASSLALVDGELFF
>TRBD2|TRBV6-4|TRBJ2-1|.|13
TGTGCCAGGACTAGCGGGAGGGCCAATGAGCAGTTCTTC
CARTSGRANEQFF
>.|TRBV19|TRBJ1-6|.|14
TGTGCCAGTAGTATAGGGACAGTCGGTTCACCCCTCCACTTT
CASSIGTVGSPLHF
>TRBD2|TRBV7-9|TRBJ2-2|.|16
TGTGCCAGCAGCTTAAAAGGACTAGTGAACACCGGGGAGCTGTTTTTT
CASSLKGLVNTGELFF
>.|TRBV18|TRBJ2-7|few|14
TGTGCCAGCTCACCAACGGGGAAGCTCCACGAGCAGTACTTC
CASSPTGKLHEQYF
>.|TRBV19|TRBJ1-5|.|14
TGTGCCAGTAACCGCGATTATAGCAATCAGCCCCAGCATTTT
CASNRDYSNQPQHF
>TRBD1|TRBV4-2|TRBJ1-1|.|14
TGTGCCAGCAGCCAAGATAGGGGACAGGGATGGGCTTTCTTT
CASSQDRGQGWAFF
>TRBD1|TRBV9|TRBJ2-1|.|15
TGTGCCAGCAGCAAGACCGGGACAGATTACAATGAGCAGTTCTTC
CASSKTGTDYNEQFF
>TRBD2|TRBV6-1|TRBJ2-3|.|15
TGTGCCAGCAGTGAGGTGGCTAGCGGGGCAGATACGCAGTATTTT
CASSEVASGADTQYF
>.|TRBV6-5|TRBJ1-4|.|13
TGTGCCAGCAGTTACTCGTCGGGGGGTAAACTGTTTTTT
CASSYSSGGKLFF
>.|TRBV7-3|TRBJ1-2|.|14
TGTGCCAGCAGCCCCCACCCCGACAGCTATGGCTACACCTTC
CASSPHPDSYGYTF
>TRBD1|TRBV13|TRBJ2-1|.|15
TGTGCCAGCAGCTTATTTGGACAGGGGCTAAATGAGCAGTTCTTC
CASSLFGQGLNEQFF
>.|TRBV19|TRBJ1-2|.|11
TGTGCCAGTAGTGAGTTCTATGGCTACACCTTC
CASSEFYGYTF
>TRBD2|TRBV18|TRBJ2-7|.|16
TGTGCCAGCTCACCTTTAGAGCGGGAGCCCCCTCTCGAGCAGTACTTC
CASSPLEREPPLEQYF
>TRBD1|TRBV6-5|TRBJ1-1|few|16
TGTGCCAGCAGTTCAGGTGGGGACAGATTCCTCACTGAAGCTTTCTTT
CASSSGGDRFLTEAFF
>.|TRBV2|TRBJ1-2|.|19
TGTGCCAGCACCACCGGGTGGGGTCCTAGTACCGGGACAAAGCCATACGGGACCTTC
CASTTGWGPSTGTKPYGTF
>.|TRBV11-2|TRBJ2-1|.|13
TGTGCCAGCAGCTTACAAGTCTTCGGACAGTCGATCTTC
CASSLQVFGQSIF
>TRBD1|TRBV6-1|TRBJ1-1|.|15
TGTGCCAGCAGTGATGTCCAGGGGGTGAACACTGAAGCTTTCTTT
CASSDVQGVNTEAFF
>.|TRBV11-2|TRBJ1-2|.|14
TGTGCCAGCAGCCGGGGGGCCACCTCCTATGGCTACACCTTC
CASSRGATSYGYTF
>TRBD2|TRBV27|TRBJ2-3|.|13
TGTGCCAGCTCCAGCGGGACCACAGATACGCAGTATTTT
CASSSGTTDTQYF
>TRBD1|TRBV28|TRBJ1-5|.|16
TGTGCCAGCAGCCCTGTGGACAGGGCGAGCAATCAGCCCCAGCATTTT
CASSPVDRASNQPQHF
>.|TRBV7-2|TRBJ2-2|.|14
TGTGCCAGCAGCCCCGAGGGCAACACCGGGGAGCTGTTTTTT
CASSPEGNTGELFF
>TRBD1|TRBV5-1|TRBJ1-1|.|13
TGCGCCAGCAGCCTGGACAGGGCAACTGAAGCTTTCTTT
CASSLDRATEAFF
>.|TRBV11-3|TRBJ2-1|.|15
TGTGCCAGCAGCCACGGGTCGAACCTTTACAATGAGCAGTTCTTC
CASSHGSNLYNEQFF
>.|TRBV19|TRBJ2-1|once|15
TGTGCCAGTAGTATCCCCAGACTAGGGTCGGATGAGCAGTTCTTC
CASSIPRLGSDEQFF
>.|TRBV7-9|TRBJ1-2|.|10
TGTGCCAGTGGCAGCTATGGCTACACCTTC
CASGSYGYTF
>TRBD1|TRBV30|TRBJ2-7|.|11
TGTGCCATCAGGATTCAGGACAGGGGGTACTTC
CAIRIQDRGYF